The entry below describes one T cell receptor beta chain. Its antigen remains unidentified. The data derive from a study of CXCR3-negative and CXCR3-positive naive CD8 T cells (dated by TCRdb to the late 2010s). For context, the study as a whole: In total, roughly 140 million TRB reads were obtained, corresponding to roughly 1.5 +/- 0.3 million reads per library. Data from about 12 donors, pooled across two independent experiments, went into the diversity and physicochemical repertoire analyses. The TRBV-TRBJ cluster analysis covered naive subsets from a handful of donors and memory cells from 3 donors.

For each CD8+ T cell subset, flow sorting was done in triplicate, and under 350,000 cells per subset went directly into RLT lysis buffer. Naive CD8+ T cells were defined stringently as CD45RO-CCR7+CD27+CD95- to exclude memory contaminants. Peripheral blood mononuclear cells were isolated from buffy coats by standard density gradient centrifugation. A FACSAria III was used to flow-sort naive CD8+ T cells into CXCR3-negative and CXCR3-positive populations. Total RNA was extracted from sorted cells using an RNeasy Mini Kit. The full study reports these points: Surface CD5, linked to self-reactivity in mice, was comparable between naive subsets; TCR interaction strength was therefore also inferred from TRB CDR3 physicochemical properties. Both naive subsets had comparably high repertoire diversity, while memory CD8+ T cells had much lower repertoire diversity. Because CXCR3 expression was partially decreased after cryopreservation, freshly isolated PBMCs were used for most assays. TRBV-TRBJ usage was similar between naive CXCR3-negative and CXCR3-positive cells from the same donor, while memory cells showed distinct patterns. Compared with CXCR3-negative naive cells, CXCR3-positive naive cells had TRB CDR3s with higher hydrophobicity (lower Kidera factor 4), lower energy, and higher strength and volume indices.

Via the germline V gene, CDR1 is SQVTM and CDR2 ANQGSEA. The CDR3 measures 14 amino acids from cysteine to phenylalanine. No DNA accompanies this entry. Sequenced on a NextSeq 550. The Human TCR Profiling Kit (MiLaboratory) was used to prepare UMI-labeled 5' RACE TRB cDNA libraries. cDNA synthesis used the entire amount of extracted RNA, and PCR amplification then used the entire amount of cDNA produced. Libraries were prepared in parallel with an identical number of PCR cycles. The authors' pipeline ran thus. With a requirement of at least two reads per UMI, MIGEC and MiXCR extracted about 50,000 +/- 10,000 unique UMI-labeled TRB cDNA molecules per library. On average, roughly 40,000 +/- 10,000 functional in-frame TRB CDR3 nucleotide clonotypes lacking stop codons were found per library. After downsampling to 5000 UMI-labeled TRB molecules per sample, diversity metrics such as normalized Shannon-Wiener and Chao1 were calculated in VDJtools. VDJtools computed clonotype-size-weighted physicochemical properties of the central five CDR3 residues: interaction energy, strength, volume and Kidera factor 4. The reads, reprocessed by TCRdb, yield one row per CDR3 protein sequence and no DNA. The V and J calls come from TCRdb's annotation, not from the publication. In this sample's table one finds roughly 70,000 distinct CDR3 sequences. The ten largest make up over 1.3% of the sample.

Sequencing was done on a sample of naive CXCR3- CD8+ T cells from blood. In the paper's terms, the cell subset or site label means: CD45RO-CCR7+CD27+CD95- naive CD8+ T cells lacking CXCR3 (TNR3-). Recombination connected TRBV29-1 to TRBJ1-5. This receptor was taken from a human donor in good health. Some clones in this sample may be carry-over from other donors' samples. CDR3 protein: CSAALGPYNQPQHF.